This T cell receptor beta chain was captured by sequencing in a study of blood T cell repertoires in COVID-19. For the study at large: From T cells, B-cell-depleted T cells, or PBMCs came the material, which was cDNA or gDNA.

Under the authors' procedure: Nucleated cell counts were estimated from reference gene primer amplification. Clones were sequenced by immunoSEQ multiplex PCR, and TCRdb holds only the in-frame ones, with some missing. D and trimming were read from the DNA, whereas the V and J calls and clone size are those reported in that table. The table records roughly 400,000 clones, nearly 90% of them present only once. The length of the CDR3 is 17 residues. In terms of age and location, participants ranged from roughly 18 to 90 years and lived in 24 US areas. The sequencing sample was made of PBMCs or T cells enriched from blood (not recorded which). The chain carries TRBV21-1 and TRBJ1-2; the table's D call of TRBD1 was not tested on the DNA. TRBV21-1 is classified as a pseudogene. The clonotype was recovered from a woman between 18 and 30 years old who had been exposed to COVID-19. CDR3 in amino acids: CASSKRTGQPEDDGYTF. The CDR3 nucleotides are TGTGCCAGCAGCAAACGGACAGGGCAGCCCGAAGACGATGGCTACACCTTC.